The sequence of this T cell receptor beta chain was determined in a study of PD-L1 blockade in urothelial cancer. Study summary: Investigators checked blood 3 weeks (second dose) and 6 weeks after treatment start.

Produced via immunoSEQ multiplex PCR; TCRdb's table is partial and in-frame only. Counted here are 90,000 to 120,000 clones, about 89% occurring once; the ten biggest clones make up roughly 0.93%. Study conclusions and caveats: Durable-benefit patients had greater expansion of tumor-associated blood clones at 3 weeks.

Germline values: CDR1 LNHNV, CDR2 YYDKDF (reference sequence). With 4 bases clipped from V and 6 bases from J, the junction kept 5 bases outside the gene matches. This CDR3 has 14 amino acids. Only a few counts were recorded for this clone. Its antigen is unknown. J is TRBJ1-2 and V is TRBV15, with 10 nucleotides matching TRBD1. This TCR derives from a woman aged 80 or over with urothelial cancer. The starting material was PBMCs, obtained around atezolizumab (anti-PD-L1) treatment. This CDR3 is CATSTGTGVNGYTF. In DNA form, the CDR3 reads TGTGCCACCAGCACGGGGACAGGGGTCAATGGCTACACCTTC.